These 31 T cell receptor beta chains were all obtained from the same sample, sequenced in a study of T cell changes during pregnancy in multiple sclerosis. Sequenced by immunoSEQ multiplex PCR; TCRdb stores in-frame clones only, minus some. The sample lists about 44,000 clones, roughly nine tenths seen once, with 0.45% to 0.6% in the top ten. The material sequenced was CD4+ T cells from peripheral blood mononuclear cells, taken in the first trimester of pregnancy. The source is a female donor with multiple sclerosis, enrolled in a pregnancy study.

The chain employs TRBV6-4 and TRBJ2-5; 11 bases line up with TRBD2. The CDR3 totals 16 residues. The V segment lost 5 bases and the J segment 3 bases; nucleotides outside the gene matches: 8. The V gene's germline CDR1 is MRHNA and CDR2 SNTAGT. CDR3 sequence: CASSPPLLAGEETQYF. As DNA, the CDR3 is TGTGCCAGCAGTCCACCCCTACTAGCGGGAGAAGAGACCCAGTACTTC.

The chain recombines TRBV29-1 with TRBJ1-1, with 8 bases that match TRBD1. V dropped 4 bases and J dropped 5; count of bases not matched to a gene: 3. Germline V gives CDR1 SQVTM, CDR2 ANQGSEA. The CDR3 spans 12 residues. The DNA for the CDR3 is TGCAGCGTTGTCAGGGGGCAAACTGAAGCTTTCTTT. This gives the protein CSVVRGQTEAFF.

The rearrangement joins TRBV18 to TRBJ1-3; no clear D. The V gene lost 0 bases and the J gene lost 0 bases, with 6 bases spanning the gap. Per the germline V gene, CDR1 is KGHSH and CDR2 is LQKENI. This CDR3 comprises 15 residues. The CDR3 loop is CASSPPVSSGNTIYF. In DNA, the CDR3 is TGTGCCAGCTCACCACCTGTCAGCTCTGGAAACACCATATATTTT.

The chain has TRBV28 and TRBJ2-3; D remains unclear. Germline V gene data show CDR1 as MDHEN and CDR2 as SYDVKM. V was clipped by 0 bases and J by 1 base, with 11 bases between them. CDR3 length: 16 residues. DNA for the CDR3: TGTGCCAGCAGTTTATGGAAACGGTTACGCACAGATACGCAGTATTTT. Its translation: CASSLWKRLRTDTQYF.

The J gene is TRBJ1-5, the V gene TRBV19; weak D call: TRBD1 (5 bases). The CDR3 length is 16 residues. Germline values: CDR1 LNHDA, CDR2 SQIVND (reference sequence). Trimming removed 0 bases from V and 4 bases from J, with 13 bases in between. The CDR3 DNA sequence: TGTGCCAGTAGTATAGATCTATTCGGGGGAAATCAGCCCCAGCATTTT. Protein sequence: CASSIDLFGGNQPQHF.

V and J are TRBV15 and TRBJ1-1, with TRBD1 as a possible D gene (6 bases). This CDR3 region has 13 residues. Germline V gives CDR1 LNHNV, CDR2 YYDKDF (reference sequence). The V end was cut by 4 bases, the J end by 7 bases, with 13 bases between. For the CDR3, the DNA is TGTGCCACCAGCAAAGATCTACAGGGTGAAGCTTTCTTT. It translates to CATSKDLQGEAFF. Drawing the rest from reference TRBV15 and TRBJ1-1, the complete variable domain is DAMVIQNPRYQVTQFGKPVTLSCSQTLNHNVMYWYQQKSSQAPKLLFHYYDKDFNNEADTPDNFQSRRPNTSFCFLDIRSPGLGDTAMYLCATSKDLQGEAFFGQGTRLTVV.

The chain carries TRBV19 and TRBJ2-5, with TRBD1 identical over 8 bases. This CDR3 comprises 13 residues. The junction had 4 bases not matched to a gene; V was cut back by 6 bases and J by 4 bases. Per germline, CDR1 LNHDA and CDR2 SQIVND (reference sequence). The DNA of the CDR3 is TGTGCCAGTAGCCGGGACAGGCGAGAGACCCAGTACTTC. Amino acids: CASSRDRRETQYF.

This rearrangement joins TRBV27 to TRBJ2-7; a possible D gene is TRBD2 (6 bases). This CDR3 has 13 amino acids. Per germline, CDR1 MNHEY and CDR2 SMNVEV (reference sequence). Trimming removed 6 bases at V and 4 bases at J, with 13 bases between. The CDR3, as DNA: TGTGCCAGCAGGCCTCATGCGGGGTACGAGCAGTACTTC. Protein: CASRPHAGYEQYF.

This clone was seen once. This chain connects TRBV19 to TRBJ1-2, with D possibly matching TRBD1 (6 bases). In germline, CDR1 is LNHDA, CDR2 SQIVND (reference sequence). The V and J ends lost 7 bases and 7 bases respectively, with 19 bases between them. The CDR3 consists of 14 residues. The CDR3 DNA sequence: TGTGCCAGTAACACGGGACAAACTAGGGGTGGCTACACCTTC. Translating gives CASNTGQTRGGYTF.

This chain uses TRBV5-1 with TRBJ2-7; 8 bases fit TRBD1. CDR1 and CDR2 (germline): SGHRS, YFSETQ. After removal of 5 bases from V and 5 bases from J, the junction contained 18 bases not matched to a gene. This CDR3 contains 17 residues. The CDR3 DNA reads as TGCGCCAGCAGATCGGGAAGGTTAGCGGACAGGGTCCACGAGCAGTACTTC. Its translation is CASRSGRLADRVHEQYF. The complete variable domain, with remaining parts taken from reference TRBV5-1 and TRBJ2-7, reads KAGVTQTPRYLIKTRGQQVTLSCSPISGHRSVSWYQQTPGQGLQFLFEYFSETQRNKGNFPGRFSGRQFSNSRSEMNVSTLELGDSALYLCASRSGRLADRVHEQYFGPGTRLTVT.

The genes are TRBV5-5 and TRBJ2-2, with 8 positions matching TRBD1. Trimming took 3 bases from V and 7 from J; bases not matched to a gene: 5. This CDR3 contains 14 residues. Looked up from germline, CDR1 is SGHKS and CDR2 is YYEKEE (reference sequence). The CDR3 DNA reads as TGTGCCAGCAGCTCAGTCAGGGGGCACGGGGAGCTGTTTTTT. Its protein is CASSSVRGHGELFF.

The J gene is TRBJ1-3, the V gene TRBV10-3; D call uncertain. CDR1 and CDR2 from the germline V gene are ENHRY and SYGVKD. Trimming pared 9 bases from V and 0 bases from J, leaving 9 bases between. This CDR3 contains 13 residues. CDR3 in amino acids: CAIWSVSGNTIYF. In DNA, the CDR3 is TGTGCCATTTGGAGCGTCTCTGGAAACACCATATATTTT.

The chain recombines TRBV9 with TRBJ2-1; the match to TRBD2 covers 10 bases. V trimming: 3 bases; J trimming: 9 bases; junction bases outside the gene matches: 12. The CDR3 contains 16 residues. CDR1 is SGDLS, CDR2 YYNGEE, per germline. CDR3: CASSESGALAGAEQFF. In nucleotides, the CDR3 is TGTGCCAGCAGCGAGTCTGGGGCTCTAGCGGGAGCTGAGCAGTTCTTC.

The CDR3 loop reads CASSRWTSYEQYF. The CDR3 bases are TGTGCCAGCAGCCGCTGGACTAGCTACGAGCAGTACTTC. The rearrangement joins TRBV7-3 to TRBJ2-7, with 7 bases identical to TRBD2. V lost 5 bases, J lost 3 bases, and 4 bases stayed unmatched. Germline lookup yields CDR1 SGHTA and CDR2 FQGTGA. The CDR3 spans 13 residues.

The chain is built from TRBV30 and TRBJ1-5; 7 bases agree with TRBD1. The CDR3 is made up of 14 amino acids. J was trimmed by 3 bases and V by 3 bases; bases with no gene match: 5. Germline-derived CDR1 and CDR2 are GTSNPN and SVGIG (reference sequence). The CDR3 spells CAWSRQGANQPQHF. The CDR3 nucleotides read TGTGCCTGGAGCCGACAGGGCGCCAATCAGCCCCAGCATTTT.

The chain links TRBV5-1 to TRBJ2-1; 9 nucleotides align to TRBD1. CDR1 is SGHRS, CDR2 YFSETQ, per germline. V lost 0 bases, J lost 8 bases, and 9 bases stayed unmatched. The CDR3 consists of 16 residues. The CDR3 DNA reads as TGCGCCAGCAGCTTGGGGACAGGGGCGGCGGTCGATGAGCAGTTCTTC. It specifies CASSLGTGAAVDEQFF.

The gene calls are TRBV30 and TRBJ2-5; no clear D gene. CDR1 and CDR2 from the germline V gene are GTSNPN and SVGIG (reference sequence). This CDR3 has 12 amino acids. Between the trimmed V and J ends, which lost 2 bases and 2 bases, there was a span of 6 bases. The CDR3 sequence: CAWSYGQETQYF. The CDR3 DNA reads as TGTGCCTGGAGTTACGGTCAAGAGACCCAGTACTTC.

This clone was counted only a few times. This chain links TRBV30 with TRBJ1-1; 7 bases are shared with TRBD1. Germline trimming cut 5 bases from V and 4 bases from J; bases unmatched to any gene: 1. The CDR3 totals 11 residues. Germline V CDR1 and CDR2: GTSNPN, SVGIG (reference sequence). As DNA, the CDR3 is TGTGCCTGGGGGACAGTCACTGAAGCTTTCTTT. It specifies CAWGTVTEAFF. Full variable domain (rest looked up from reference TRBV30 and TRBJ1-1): SQTIHQWPATLVQPVGSPLSLECTVEGTSNPNLYWYRQAAGRGLQLLFYSVGIGQISSEVPQNLSASRPQDRQFILSSKKLLLSDSGFYLCAWGTVTEAFFGQGTRLTVV.

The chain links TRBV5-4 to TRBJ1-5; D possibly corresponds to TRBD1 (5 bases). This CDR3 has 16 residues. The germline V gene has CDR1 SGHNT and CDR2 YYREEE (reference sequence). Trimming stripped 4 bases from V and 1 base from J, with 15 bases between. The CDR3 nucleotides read TGTGCCAGCAGCGAGGGCGGGGGGGTAAGCAATCAGCCCCAGCATTTT. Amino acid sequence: CASSEGGGVSNQPQHF.

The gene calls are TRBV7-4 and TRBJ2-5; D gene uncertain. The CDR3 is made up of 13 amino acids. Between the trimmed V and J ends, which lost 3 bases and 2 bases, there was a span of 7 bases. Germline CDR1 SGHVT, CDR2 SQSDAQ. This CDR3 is CASSFPQQETQYF. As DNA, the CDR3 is TGTGCCAGCAGCTTCCCCCAGCAAGAGACCCAGTACTTC.

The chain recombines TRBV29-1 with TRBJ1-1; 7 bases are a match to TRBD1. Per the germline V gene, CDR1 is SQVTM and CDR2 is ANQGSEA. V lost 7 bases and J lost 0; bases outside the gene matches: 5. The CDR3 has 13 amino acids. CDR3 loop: CSARGQMNTEAFF. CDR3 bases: TGCAGCGCGAGGGGACAGATGAACACTGAAGCTTTCTTT.

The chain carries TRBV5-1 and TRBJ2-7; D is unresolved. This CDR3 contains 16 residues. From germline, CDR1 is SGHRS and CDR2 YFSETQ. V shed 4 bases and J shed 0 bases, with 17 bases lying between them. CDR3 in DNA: TGCGCCAGCAGCCCCACATTGGGCAGGCACTCCTACGAGCAGTACTTC. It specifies CASSPTLGRHSYEQYF.

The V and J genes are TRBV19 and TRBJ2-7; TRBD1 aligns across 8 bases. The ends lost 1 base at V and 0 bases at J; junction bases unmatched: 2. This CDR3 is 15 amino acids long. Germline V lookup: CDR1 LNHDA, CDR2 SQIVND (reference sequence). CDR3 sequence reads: CASSIGGTGSYEQYF. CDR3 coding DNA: TGTGCCAGTAGTATAGGCGGGACAGGCTCCTACGAGCAGTACTTC. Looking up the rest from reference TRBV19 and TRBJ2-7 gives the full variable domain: DGGITQSPKYLFRKEGQNVTLSCEQNLNHDAMYWYRQDPGQGLRLIYYSQIVNDFQKGDIAEGYSVSREKKESFPLTVTSAQKNPTAFYLCASSIGGTGSYEQYFGPGTRLTVT.

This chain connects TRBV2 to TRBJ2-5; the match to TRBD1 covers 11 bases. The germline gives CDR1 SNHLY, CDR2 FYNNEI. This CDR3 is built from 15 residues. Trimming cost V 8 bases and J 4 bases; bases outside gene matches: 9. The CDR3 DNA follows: TGTGCCAGCGTCGTGGACAGGGGGCGGACAGAGACCCAGTACTTC. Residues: CASVVDRGRTETQYF.

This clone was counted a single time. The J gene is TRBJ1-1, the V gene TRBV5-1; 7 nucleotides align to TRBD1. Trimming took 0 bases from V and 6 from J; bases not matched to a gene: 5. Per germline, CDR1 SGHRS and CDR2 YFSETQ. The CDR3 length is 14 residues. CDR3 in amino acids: CASSLDLRGSEAFF. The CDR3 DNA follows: TGCGCCAGCAGCTTGGATCTCAGGGGGTCTGAAGCTTTCTTT.

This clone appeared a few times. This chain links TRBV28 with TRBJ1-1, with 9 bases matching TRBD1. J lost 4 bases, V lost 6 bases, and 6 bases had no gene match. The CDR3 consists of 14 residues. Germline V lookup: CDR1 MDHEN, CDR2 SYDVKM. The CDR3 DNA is TGTGCCAGCAGACAGGGGGCGGATGTCACTGAAGCTTTCTTT. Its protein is CASRQGADVTEAFF.

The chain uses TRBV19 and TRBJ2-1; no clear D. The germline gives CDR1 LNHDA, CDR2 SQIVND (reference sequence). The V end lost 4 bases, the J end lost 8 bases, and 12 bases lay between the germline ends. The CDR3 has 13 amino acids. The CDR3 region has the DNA TGTGCCAGTAGTAAACCCGGGTTGGATGAGCAGTTCTTC. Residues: CASSKPGLDEQFF.

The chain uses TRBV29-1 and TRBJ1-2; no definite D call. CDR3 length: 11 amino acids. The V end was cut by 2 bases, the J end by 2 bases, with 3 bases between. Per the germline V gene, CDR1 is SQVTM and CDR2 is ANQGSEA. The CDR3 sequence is CSVESNYGYTF. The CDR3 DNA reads TGCAGCGTTGAAAGCAACTATGGCTACACCTTC.

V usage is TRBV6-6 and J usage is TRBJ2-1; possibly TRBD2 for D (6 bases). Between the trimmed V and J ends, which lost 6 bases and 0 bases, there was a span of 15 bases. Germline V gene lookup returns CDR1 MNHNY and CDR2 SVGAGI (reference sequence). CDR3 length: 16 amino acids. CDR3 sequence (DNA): TGTGCCAGCAGACGACCTAGCGCCAGCTCCTACAATGAGCAGTTCTTC. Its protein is CASRRPSASSYNEQFF.

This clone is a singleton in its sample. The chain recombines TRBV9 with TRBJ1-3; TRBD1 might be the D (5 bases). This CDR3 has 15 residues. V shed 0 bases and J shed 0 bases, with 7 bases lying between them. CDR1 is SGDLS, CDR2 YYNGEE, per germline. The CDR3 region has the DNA TGTGCCAGCAGCGTAGTCGACAGCTCTGGAAACACCATATATTTT. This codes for CASSVVDSSGNTIYF.

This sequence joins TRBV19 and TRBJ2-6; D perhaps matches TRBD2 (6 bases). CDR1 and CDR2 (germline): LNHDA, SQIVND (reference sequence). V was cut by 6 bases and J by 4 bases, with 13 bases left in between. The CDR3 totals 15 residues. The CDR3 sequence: CASRIQGLGANVLTF. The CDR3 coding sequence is TGTGCCAGTAGAATTCAGGGACTGGGGGCCAACGTCCTGACTTTC.